This T cell receptor (beta chain) stems from a study of T cell responses to AZD1222 COVID-19 vaccine. CDR1 and CDR2 (germline): SGHVS, FQNEAQ. V gave up 5 bases and J gave up 9 bases; unmatched junction bases: 11. CDR3 length equals 17 residues. The repertoire was sequenced with immunoSEQ multiplex PCR; TCRdb's copy has only in-frame clones and lacks some. The sample lists 40,000 to 55,000 clones; roughly 89% were seen once. The sequencing here drew on peripheral blood, taken 28 days after the second AZD1222 dose. The chain is built from TRBV7-8 and TRBJ1-6, with 12 bases fitting TRBD1. The origin of this receptor is an adult who received the AZD1222 COVID-19 vaccine. The CDR3 loop is CASSPYAGQGARSPLHF. CDR3 bases: TGTGCCAGCAGCCCCTATGCGGGACAGGGGGCGCGTTCACCCCTCCACTTT.